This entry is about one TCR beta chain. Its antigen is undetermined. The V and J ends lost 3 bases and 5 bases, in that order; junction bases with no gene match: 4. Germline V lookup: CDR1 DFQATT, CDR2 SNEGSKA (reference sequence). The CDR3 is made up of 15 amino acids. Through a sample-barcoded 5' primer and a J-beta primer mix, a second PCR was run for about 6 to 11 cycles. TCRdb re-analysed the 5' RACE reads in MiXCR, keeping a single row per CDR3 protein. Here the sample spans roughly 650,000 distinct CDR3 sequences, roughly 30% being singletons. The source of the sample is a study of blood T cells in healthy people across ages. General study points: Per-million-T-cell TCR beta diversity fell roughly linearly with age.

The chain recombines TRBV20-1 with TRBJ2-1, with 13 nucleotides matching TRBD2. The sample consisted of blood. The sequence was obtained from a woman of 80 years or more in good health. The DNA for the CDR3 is TGCAGTGCTAGGTCGACTAGCGGGGGGCACAATGAGCAGTTCTTC. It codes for CSARSTSGGHNEQFF.